The T cell receptor (beta chain) under discussion was sequenced for a study of CD4+ T cells in melanoma. General study points: CD8+ T cell, macrophage and B cell function reportedly correlated with neoantigen-specific CD4+ T cells. Neoantigen-specific CD4+ T cells in melanoma reportedly had diverse differentiation states.

Data came from immunoSEQ multiplex PCR; TCRdb stores just in-frame clones and leaves some out. Of 50,000 to 60,000 clones in the sample, about 72% were seen once. With respect to this clone: Its antigen remains unidentified.

The sample consisted of tumor tissue. The receptor was isolated from a human donor with melanoma.

Here the CDR3 reads CASSLPFSGGASTDTQYF. The CDR3 DNA reads as TGTGCCAGCAGCTTACCCTTTAGCGGGGGGGCTAGCACAGATACGCAGTATTTT. The chain uses TRBV7-9 and TRBJ2-3; TRBD2 aligns across 11 bases. CDR1 is SEHNR and CDR2 is FQNEAQ in the germline V gene (reference sequence). After removal of 2 bases from V and 0 bases from J, the junction contained 7 bases not matched to a gene. This CDR3 is 18 amino acids long.